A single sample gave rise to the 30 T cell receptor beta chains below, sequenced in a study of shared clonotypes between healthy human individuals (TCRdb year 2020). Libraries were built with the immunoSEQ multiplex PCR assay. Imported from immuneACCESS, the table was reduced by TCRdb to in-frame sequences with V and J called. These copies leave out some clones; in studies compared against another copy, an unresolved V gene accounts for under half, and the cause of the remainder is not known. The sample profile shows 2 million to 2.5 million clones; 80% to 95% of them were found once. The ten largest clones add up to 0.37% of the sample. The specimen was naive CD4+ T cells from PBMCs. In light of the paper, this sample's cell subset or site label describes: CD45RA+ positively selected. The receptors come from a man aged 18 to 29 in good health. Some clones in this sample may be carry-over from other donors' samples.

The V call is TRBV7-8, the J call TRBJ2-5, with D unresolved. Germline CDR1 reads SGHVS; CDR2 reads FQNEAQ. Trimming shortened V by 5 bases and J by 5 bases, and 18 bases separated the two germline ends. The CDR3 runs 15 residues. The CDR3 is CASSQPFGVPETQYF. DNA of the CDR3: TGTGCCAGCAGCCAGCCTTTTGGAGTTCCGGAGACCCAGTACTTC.

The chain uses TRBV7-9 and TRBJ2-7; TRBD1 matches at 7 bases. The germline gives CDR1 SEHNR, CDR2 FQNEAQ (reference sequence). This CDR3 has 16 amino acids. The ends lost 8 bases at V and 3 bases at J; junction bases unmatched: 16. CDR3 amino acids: CASSGSPRQGVYEQYF. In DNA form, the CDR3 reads TGTGCCAGCTCGGGAAGCCCTAGACAGGGAGTCTACGAGCAGTACTTC.

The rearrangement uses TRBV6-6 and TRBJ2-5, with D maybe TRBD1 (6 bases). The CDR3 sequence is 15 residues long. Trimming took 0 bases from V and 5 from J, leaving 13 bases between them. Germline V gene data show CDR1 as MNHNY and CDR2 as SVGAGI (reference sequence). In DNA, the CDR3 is TGTGCCAGCAGTTACTCCGGCAGGGGTTGGGAGACCCAGTACTTC. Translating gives CASSYSGRGWETQYF.

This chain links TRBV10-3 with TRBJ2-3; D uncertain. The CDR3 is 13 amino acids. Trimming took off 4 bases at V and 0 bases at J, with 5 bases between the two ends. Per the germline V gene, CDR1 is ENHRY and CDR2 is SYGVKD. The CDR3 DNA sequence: TGTGCCATCAGTGGGCCCAGCACAGATACGCAGTATTTT. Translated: CAISGPSTDTQYF.

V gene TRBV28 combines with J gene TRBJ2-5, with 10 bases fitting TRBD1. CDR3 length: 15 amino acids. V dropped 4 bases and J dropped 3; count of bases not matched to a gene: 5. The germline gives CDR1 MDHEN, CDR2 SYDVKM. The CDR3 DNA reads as TGTGCCAGCAGTTCCCGCGGGACAGGGGAAGAGACCCAGTACTTC. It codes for CASSSRGTGEETQYF.

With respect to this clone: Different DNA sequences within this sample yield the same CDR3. CDR3 residues: CSVTPRSYNEQFF. CDR3 nucleotide sequence: TGCAGCGTAACGCCACGCTCCTACAATGAGCAGTTCTTC. The chain combines TRBV29-1 with TRBJ2-1; D is uncertain. Per the germline V gene, CDR1 is SQVTM and CDR2 is ANQGSEA. This CDR3 spans 13 amino acids. V was trimmed by 6 bases and J by 0 bases, leaving 9 bases between them.

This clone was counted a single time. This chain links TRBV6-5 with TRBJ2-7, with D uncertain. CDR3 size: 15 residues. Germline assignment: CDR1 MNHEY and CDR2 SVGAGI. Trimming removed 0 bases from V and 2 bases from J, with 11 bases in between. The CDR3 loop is CASSYSWVPAYEQYF. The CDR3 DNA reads TGTGCCAGCAGTTACTCGTGGGTCCCCGCCTACGAGCAGTACTTC.

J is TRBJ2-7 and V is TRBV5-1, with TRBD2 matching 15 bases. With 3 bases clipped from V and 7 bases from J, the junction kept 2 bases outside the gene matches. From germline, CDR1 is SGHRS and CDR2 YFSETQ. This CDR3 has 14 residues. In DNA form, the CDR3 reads TGCGCCAGCAGCTCCGGGACTAGCGGGAGGGAGCAGTACTTC. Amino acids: CASSSGTSGREQYF.

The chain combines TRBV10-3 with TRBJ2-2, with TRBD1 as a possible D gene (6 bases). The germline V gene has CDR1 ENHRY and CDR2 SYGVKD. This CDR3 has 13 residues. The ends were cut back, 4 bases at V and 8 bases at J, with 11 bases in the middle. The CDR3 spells CAISGTQGGELFF. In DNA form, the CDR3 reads TGTGCCATCAGTGGGACCCAGGGGGGGGAGCTGTTTTTT.

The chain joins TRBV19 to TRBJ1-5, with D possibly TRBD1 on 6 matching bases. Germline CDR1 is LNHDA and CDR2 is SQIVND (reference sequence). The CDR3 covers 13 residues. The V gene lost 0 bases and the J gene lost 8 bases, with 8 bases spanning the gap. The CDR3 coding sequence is TGTGCCAGTAGTATAGAACAGGGTAAGCCCCAGCATTTT. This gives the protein CASSIEQGKPQHF.

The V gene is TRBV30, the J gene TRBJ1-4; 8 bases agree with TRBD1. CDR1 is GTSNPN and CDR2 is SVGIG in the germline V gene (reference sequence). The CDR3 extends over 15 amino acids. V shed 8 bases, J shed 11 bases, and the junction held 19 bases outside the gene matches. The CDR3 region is CASRLRQGPQGKLFF. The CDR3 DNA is TGTGCCAGCAGGTTACGACAGGGGCCGCAAGGGAAACTGTTTTTT.

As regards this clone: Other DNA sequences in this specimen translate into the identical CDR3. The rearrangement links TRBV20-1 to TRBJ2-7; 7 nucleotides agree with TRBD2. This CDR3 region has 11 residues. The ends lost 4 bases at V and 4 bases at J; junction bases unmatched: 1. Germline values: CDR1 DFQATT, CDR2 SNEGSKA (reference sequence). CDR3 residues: CSATSGYEQYF. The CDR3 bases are TGCAGTGCTACTAGCGGATACGAGCAGTACTTC.

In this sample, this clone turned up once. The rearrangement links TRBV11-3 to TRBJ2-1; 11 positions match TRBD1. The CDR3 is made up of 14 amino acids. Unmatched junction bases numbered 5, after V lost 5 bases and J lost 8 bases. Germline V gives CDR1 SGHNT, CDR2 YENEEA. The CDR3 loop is CASSADRGRDEQFF. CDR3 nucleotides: TGTGCCAGCAGCGCGGACAGGGGGCGCGATGAGCAGTTCTTC.

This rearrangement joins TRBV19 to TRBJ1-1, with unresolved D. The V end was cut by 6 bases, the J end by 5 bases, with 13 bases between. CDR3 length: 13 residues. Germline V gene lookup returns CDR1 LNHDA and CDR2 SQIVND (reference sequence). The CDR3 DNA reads TGTGCCAGTAGGAACACCCGATTGACTGAAGCTTTCTTT. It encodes CASRNTRLTEAFF.

CDR3 coding DNA: TGTGCCAGCAGCCCCCGGACTAGCGGGAGGGAGACCCAGTACTTC. Translated: CASSPRTSGRETQYF. V and J are TRBV7-9 and TRBJ2-5, with 14 bases fitting TRBD2. V lost 5 bases to trimming and J lost 5 bases; unmatched junction nucleotides: 4. CDR3 length equals 15 residues. The V gene's germline CDR1 is SEHNR and CDR2 FQNEAQ (reference sequence). The variable domain in full, with the rest retrieved from reference TRBV7-9 and TRBJ2-5, is DTGVSQNPRHKITKRGQNVTFRCDPISEHNRLYWYRQTLGQGPEFLTYFQNEAQLEKSRLLSDRFSAERPKGSFSTLEIQRTEQGDSAMYLCASSPRTSGRETQYFGPGTRLLVL.

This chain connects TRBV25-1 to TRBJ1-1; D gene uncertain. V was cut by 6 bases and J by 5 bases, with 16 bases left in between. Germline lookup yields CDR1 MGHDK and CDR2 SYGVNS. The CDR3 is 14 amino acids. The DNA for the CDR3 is TGTGCCAGCAGGCCCGGGCTTGTCGGGACTGAAGCTTTCTTT. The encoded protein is CASRPGLVGTEAFF. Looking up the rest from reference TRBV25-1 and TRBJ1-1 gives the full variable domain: EADIYQTPRYLVIGTGKKITLECSQTMGHDKMYWYQQDPGMELHLIHYSYGVNSTEKGDLSSESTVSRIRTEHFPLTLESARPSHTSQYLCASRPGLVGTEAFFGQGTRLTVV.

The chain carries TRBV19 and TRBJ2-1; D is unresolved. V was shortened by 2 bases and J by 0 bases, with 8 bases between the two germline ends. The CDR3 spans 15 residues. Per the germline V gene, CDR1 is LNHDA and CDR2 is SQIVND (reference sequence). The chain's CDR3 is CASSISRSSYNEQFF. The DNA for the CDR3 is TGTGCCAGTAGTATATCGAGAAGCTCCTACAATGAGCAGTTCTTC.

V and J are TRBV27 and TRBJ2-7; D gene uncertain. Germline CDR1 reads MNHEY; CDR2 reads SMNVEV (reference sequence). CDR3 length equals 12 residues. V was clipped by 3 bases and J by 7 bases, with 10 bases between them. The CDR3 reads CASSFVRWEQYF. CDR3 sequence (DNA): TGTGCCAGCAGTTTCGTCCGGTGGGAGCAGTACTTC.

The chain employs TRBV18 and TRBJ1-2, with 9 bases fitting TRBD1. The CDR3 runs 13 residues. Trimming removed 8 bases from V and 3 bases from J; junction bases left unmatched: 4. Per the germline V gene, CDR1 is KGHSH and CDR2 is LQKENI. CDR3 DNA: TGTGCCAGCCAACAGGGGGCCGACTATGGCTACACCTTC. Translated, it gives CASQQGADYGYTF.

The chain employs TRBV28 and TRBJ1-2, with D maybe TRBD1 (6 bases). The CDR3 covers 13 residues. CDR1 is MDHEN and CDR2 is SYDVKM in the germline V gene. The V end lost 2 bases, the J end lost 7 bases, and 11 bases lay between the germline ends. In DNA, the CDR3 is TGTGCCAGCAGTTTACGGGGGGCAGGTGGCTACACCTTC. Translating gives CASSLRGAGGYTF.

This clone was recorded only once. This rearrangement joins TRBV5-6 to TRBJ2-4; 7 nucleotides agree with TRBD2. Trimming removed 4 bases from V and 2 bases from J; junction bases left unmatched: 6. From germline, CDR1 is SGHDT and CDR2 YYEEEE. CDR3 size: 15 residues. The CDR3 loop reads CASSPAGATKNIQYF. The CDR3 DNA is TGTGCCAGCAGCCCTGCGGGAGCGACCAAAAACATTCAGTACTTC.

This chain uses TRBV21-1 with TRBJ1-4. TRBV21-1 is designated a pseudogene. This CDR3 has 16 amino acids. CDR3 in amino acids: CASSPCGWATNEKLFF. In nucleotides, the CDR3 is TGTGCCAGCAGCCCGTGCGGATGGGCAACTAATGAAAAACTGTTTTTT.

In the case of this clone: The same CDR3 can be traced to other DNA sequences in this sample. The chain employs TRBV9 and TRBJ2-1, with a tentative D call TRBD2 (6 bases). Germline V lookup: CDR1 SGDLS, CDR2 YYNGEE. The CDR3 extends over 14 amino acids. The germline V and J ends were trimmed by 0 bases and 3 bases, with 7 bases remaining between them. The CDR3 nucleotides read TGTGCCAGCAGCGTAGGCGGGAACTACAATGAGCAGTTCTTC. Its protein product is CASSVGGNYNEQFF.

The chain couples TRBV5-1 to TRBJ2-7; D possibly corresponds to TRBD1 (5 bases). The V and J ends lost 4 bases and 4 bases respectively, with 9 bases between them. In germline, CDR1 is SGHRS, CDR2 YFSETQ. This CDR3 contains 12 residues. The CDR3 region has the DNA TGCGCCAGCAGCATGAAGGGGTACGAGCAGTACTTC. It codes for CASSMKGYEQYF. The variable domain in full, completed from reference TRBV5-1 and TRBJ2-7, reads KAGVTQTPRYLIKTRGQQVTLSCSPISGHRSVSWYQQTPGQGLQFLFEYFSETQRNKGNFPGRFSGRQFSNSRSEMNVSTLELGDSALYLCASSMKGYEQYFGPGTRLTVT.

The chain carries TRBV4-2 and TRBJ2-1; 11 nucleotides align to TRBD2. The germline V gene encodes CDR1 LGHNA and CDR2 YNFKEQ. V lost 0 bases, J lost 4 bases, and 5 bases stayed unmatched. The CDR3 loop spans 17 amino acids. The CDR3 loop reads CASSQDIAGGSYNEQFF. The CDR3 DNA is TGTGCCAGCAGCCAAGATATAGCGGGAGGGTCTTACAATGAGCAGTTCTTC.

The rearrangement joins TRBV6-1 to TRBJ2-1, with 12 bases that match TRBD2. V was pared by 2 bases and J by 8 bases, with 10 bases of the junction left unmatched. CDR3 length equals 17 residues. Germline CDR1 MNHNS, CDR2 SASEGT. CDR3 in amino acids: CASSERLELAGGYEQFF. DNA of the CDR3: TGTGCCAGCAGTGAACGCCTGGAACTAGCGGGAGGCTATGAGCAGTTCTTC.

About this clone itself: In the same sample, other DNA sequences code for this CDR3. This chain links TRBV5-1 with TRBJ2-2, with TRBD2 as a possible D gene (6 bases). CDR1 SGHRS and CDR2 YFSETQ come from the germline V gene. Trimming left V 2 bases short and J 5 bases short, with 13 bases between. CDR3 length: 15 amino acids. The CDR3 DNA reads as TGCGCCAGCAGCTTCGGGACTGGGGGTACCGGGGAGCTGTTTTTT. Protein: CASSFGTGGTGELFF.

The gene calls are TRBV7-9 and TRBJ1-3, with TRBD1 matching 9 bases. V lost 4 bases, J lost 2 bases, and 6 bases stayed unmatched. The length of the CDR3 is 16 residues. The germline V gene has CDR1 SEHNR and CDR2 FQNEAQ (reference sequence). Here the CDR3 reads CASSSYDRGTGNTIYF. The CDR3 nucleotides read TGTGCCAGCAGCTCATACGACAGGGGGACTGGAAACACCATATATTTT.

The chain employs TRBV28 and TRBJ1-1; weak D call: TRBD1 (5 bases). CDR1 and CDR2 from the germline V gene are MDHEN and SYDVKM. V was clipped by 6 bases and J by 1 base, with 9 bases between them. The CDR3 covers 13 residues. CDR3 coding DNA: TGTGCCAGCAGGGTGGGGGGGAACACTGAAGCTTTCTTT. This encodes CASRVGGNTEAFF.

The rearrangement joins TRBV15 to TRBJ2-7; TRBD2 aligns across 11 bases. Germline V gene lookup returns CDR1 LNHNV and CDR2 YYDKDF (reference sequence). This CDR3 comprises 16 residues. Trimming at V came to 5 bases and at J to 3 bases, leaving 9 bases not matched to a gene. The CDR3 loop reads CATSGDLAGGRYEQYF. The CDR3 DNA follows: TGTGCCACCAGCGGGGATTTAGCGGGAGGGCGCTACGAGCAGTACTTC.